The source of this T cell receptor (beta chain) is a study of T cells in Graves' hyperthyroidism and ophthalmopathy. This clonotype appeared a few times. Regions amplified from RNA transcripts were the TCR beta CDR3 regions. The TCR CDR3 first-round RT-PCR relied on the HTBI primer set. TCRdb re-analysed the multiplex PCR reads in MiXCR, keeping a single row per CDR3 protein. The sample includes some 270,000 distinct CDR3 sequences, 10% to 15% seen only once; the top ten take more than 7.5%. Germline values: CDR1 MNHEY, CDR2 SVGEGT. The CDR3 has 14 amino acids. The V end lost 8 bases, the J end lost 7 bases, and 18 bases lay between the germline ends.

The chain recombines TRBV6-2 or TRBV6-3 with TRBJ2-1; D unresolved. This clonotype was obtained from a woman in her twenties or thirties with Graves' hyperthyroidism that later progressed to Graves' ophthalmopathy. Sequencing was performed on blood. This chain's CDR3 is CASEPGRQGNEQFF. For the CDR3, the DNA is TGTGCCAGCGAACCGGGCCGACAAGGTAATGAGCAGTTCTTC.